This T cell receptor beta chain was recorded in a study of CD8+CD57+ T cells in acquired aplastic anemia. Study details: Yields of DNA that came from sorted CD4+ and CD8+ cells averaged roughly 3.2 ug.

Study-wide results and caveats: Patients and controls had in common 25 to 30 CD8+ CDR3 sequences. CD8+ Simpson's diversity did not differ significantly between patients and controls.

The use of genomic DNA as template underpinned the TCR beta VDJ and CDR3 profiling. TCRdb analysed the reads with MiXCR anew, one entry per CDR3 protein. Among some 180,000 distinct CDR3 sequences listed, just over 45% were seen once. A few counts support this clonotype. Its antigen is as yet unknown. A much larger clone sits a single nucleotide away, making a read error possible. This clonotype was obtained from a human donor in good health. The sample consisted of sorted CD4+, CD8+, or CD8+CD57+ T cells (not recorded which) from PBMCs.

The CDR3 sequence is CASRQETQYF. The CDR3 nucleotides read TGTGCCAGCAGGCAAGAGACCCAGTACTTC. The chain is built from TRBV2 and TRBJ2-5, with D unclear. Trimming left V 6 bases short and J 2 bases short, with 1 base between. The germline CDR1 and CDR2 sequences are SNHLY and FYNNEI. This CDR3 comprises 10 residues.